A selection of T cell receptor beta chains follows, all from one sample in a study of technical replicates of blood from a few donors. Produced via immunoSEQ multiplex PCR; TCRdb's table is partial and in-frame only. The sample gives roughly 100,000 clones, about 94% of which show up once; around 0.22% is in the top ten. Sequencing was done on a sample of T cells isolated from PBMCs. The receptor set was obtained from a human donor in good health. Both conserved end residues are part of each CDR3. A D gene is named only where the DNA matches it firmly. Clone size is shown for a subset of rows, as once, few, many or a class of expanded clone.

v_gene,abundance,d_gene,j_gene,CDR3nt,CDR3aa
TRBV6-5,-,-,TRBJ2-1,TGTGCCAGCAGTTACTTTGGGGGCCGGGATGAGCAGTTCTTC,CASSYFGGRDEQFF
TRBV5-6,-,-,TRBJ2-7,TGTGCCAGCAGCTCGGACAGGGAGGGCTACGAGCAGTACTTC,CASSSDREGYEQYF
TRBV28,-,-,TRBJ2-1,TGTGCCAGCAGTAATAGCGGAGATATCGGCATGGAGCAGTTCTTC,CASSNSGDIGMEQFF
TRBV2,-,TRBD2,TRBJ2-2,TGTGCCAGCAGTGTCCTTCAATTCCGGGAGAGCGGGGGGGCGCCCTTGGCCGGGGAGCTGTTTTTT,CASSVLQFRESGGAPLAGELFF
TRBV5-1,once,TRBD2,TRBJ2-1,TGCGCCAGCAGCTTAACCCCGGGACTAGCGGGGCTCCTCGTTAACAATGAGCAGTTCTTC,CASSLTPGLAGLLVNNEQFF
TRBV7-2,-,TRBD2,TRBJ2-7,TGTGCCAGCAGCTTGGAGATAGCGGGGGCCAACGAGCAGTACTTC,CASSLEIAGANEQYF
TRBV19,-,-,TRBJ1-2,TGTGCCAGTAGTATTACAACAGGGTCAGGGTATGGCTACACCTTC,CASSITTGSGYGYTF
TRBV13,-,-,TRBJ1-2,TGTGCCAGCAGCTTAGAGTTTCTAAATGGCTACACCTTC,CASSLEFLNGYTF
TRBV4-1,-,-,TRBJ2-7,TGCGCCAGCAGCCAAGTTACCGGGAGAGCTTCCTACGAGCAGTACTTC,CASSQVTGRASYEQYF
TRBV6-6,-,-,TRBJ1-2,TGTGCCAGCACCCTCGCCCCCAGCGGCGATGGCTACACCTTC,CASTLAPSGDGYTF
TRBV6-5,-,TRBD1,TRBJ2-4,TGTGCCAGCAGTTACGGCAGACAGGGGGAAAACATTCAGTACTTC,CASSYGRQGENIQYF
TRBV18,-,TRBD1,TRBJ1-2,TGTGCCAGCTCCCCTCTACGGGGGACAGGACTGAACTATGGCTACACCTTC,CASSPLRGTGLNYGYTF
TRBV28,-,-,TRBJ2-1,TGTGCCAGCAGACACAGGGTTTACAATGAGCAGTTCTTC,CASRHRVYNEQFF
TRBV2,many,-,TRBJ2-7,TGTGCCAGCAGGGTCGTTAGCTCCTACGAGCAGTACTTC,CASRVVSSYEQYF
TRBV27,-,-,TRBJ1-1,TGTGCCAGCAGTCCCAGGGTGTTCAGTTTCAGTAACACTGAAGCTTTCTTT,CASSPRVFSFSNTEAFF
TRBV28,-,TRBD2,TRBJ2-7,TGTGCCAGCAGTCCCGGACTAGTGGCGGGATACGAGCAGTACTTC,CASSPGLVAGYEQYF
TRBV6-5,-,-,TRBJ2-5,TGTGCCAGCAGTTACTCGACTGTTCGAGAGACCCAGTACTTC,CASSYSTVRETQYF
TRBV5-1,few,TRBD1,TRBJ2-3,TGCGCCAGCAGCTTGGAGGGGACAGACTCAGATACGCAGTATTTT,CASSLEGTDSDTQYF
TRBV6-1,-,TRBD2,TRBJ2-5,TGTGCCAGTCGGGAGGGGGGGCTAGAGACCCAGTACTTC,CASREGGLETQYF
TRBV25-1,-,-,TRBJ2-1,TGTGCCAGCAGTGAGGACAGCACAGGGTTGGATGAGCAGTTCTTC,CASSEDSTGLDEQFF
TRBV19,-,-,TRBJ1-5,TGTGCCATTTCCAAAGCGGACAGCACCTTTTTCAATCAGCCCCAGCATTTT,CAISKADSTFFNQPQHF
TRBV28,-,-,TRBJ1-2,TGTGCCAGCAGTTTACGGGGGGGCTATGGCTACACCTTC,CASSLRGGYGYTF
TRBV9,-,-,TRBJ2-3,TGTGCCAGCAGTGATGAGGGGGGGAGCACAGATACGCAGTATTTT,CASSDEGGSTDTQYF
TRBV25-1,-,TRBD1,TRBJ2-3,TGTGCCAGCGTCCAACAGGGGATGTCCACAGATACGCAGTATTTT,CASVQQGMSTDTQYF
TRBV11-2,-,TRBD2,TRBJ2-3,TGTGCCAGCAGCTTACGTAACGGGAGGGGGAGCACAGATACGCAGTATTTT,CASSLRNGRGSTDTQYF
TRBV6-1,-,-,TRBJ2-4,TGTGCCAGCAGTGAGGGAGTAGCCAAAAACATTCAGTACTTC,CASSEGVAKNIQYF
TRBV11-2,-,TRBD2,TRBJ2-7,TGTGCCAGCAGCCCCTCGGGCGGACTAGCGGGGTACTACGAGCAGTACTTC,CASSPSGGLAGYYEQYF
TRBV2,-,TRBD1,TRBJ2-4,TGTGCCAGCAGTGATAAGGGGGCGGGCAAAAACATTCAGTACTTC,CASSDKGAGKNIQYF
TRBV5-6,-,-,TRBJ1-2,TGTGCCAGCAGCTTGGGGCGGAACTATGGCTACACCTTC,CASSLGRNYGYTF
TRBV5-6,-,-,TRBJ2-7,TGTGCCAGCAGCCCTTCCAGGGGAGGGTACGAGCAGTACTTC,CASSPSRGGYEQYF
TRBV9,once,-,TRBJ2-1,TGTGCCAGCAGCGTATTCGAGGTGGGTAGCGCCTACAATGAGCAGTTCTTC,CASSVFEVGSAYNEQFF
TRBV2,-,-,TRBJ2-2,TGTGCCAGCAGACCCCGAGGCGGAAACACCGGGGAGCTGTTTTTT,CASRPRGGNTGELFF
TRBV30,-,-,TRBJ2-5,TGTGCCTGGAGTTTAGGGGGAACGGAGACCCAGTACTTC,CAWSLGGTETQYF
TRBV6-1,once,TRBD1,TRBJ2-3,TGTGCCAGCAGTGCGGGACAGACCCTCACAGATACGCAGTATTTT,CASSAGQTLTDTQYF
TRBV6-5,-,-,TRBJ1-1,TGTGCCAGCAGTTATGAAGGGACAACTGAAGCTTTCTTT,CASSYEGTTEAFF
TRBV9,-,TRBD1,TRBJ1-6,TGTGCCAGCAGCACGGGACAGTCTAATTCACCCCTCCACTTT,CASSTGQSNSPLHF
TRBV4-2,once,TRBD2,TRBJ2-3,TGTGCCAGCAGCCAAGGGGTAGCGGGTGCAGATACGCAGTATTTT,CASSQGVAGADTQYF
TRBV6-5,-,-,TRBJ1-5,TGTGCCAGCAGTTCATCCGGGATTCAAAATCAGCCCCAGCATTTT,CASSSSGIQNQPQHF
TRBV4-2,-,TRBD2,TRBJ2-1,TGTGCCAGCAGCCACGCGGGAGAGGAATTGAATGAGCAGTTCTTC,CASSHAGEELNEQFF
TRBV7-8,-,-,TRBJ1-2,TGTGCCAGCAGCCCTGGGGACGGATTCCCGCGGGGGAATGGCTACACCTTC,CASSPGDGFPRGNGYTF